These 25 T cell receptor beta chains were all obtained from the same sample, sequenced in a study of T cell clonality in common variable immunodeficiency. Sequencing used immunoSEQ multiplex PCR; TCRdb keeps in-frame clones, though not all of them. This sample comprises tens of thousands of clones, none seen once only. The sequenced sample was peripheral blood mononuclear cells. These receptor sequences come from a person aged 18 to 70 in good health.

This clone has a count of ten or more. The DNA ends 3 residues before the CDR3 does, and the rest of the CDR3 is filled in from the germline J gene. J is TRBJ1-2 and V is TRBV29-1; the D gene is possibly TRBD1 (6 bases). Germline assignment: CDR1 SQVTM and CDR2 ANQGSEA. CDR3 length equals 15 residues. V lost 4 bases to trimming and J lost 4 bases, with 19 bases between them. Partial CDR3 DNA: TGCAGCGTTGCTCAGGGGATAGTGTCGGGCTATGGC. Protein: CSVAQGIVSGYG. The entire CDR3 protein is CSVAQGIVSGYGYTF. The complete variable domain, with remaining parts taken from reference TRBV29-1 and TRBJ1-2, reads SAVISQKPSRDICQRGTSLTIQCQVDSQVTMMFWYRQQPGQSLTLIATANQGSEATYESGFVIDKFPISRPNLTFSTLTVSNMSPEDSSIYLCSVAQGIVSGYGYTFGSGTRLTVV.

The table lists this clone with many counts. Read data end 3 residues before the CDR3 end; the end is taken from the germline J gene. The rearrangement uses TRBV5-1 and TRBJ2-7; D possibly matches TRBD1 or TRBD2 (5 bases each). CDR1 and CDR2 (germline): SGHRS, YFSETQ. Trimming shortened V by 0 bases and J by 0 bases, and 16 bases separated the two germline ends. This CDR3 contains 17 residues. CDR3 bases read: TGCGCCAGCAGCTTGGACCGATTGGCAGGGAGCTCCTACGAG. Its translation: CASSLDRLAGSSYE. The whole CDR3 is CASSLDRLAGSSYEQYF.

Only a few counts were recorded for this clone. The missing CDR3 end, 3 residues past where the read stops, is filled in from the germline J gene. V gene TRBV19 combines with J gene TRBJ2-3; 8 nucleotides line up with TRBD1. J lost 0 bases, V lost 3 bases, and 11 bases had no gene match. In germline, CDR1 is LNHDA, CDR2 SQIVND (reference sequence). The CDR3 runs to 18 residues. The sequenced CDR3 bases are TGTGCCAGTAGTATCAGACAGGGGCGACAGCTGAGCACAGATACG. The encoded protein is CASSIRQGRQLSTDT. In full, the CDR3 reads CASSIRQGRQLSTDTQYF.

In its sample, this clone was seen many times. The read stops 3 residues short of the end of the CDR3; the missing end is completed from the germline J gene. V and J are TRBV5-1 and TRBJ2-1; perhaps TRBD2 as D (8 bases). The CDR3 spans 14 residues. V dropped 1 base and J dropped 8 bases, with 13 bases sitting between them. CDR1 is SGHRS, CDR2 YFSETQ, per germline. The sequenced CDR3 bases are TGCGCCAGCAGCTTGCCGGGAGGGGGCGATGAG. Translated: CASSLPGGGDE. The whole CDR3 is CASSLPGGGDEQFF.

The sample holds many counts of this clone. The CDR3 is CSVVQADTEAFF. The covered CDR3 bases are TGCAGCGTTGTACAGGCGGACACTGAA. This chain links TRBV29-1 with TRBJ1-1, with a tentative D call TRBD1 (5 bases). The read gets to within 3 residues of the CDR3 end, and the germline J gene fills in the rest. Germline lookup yields CDR1 SQVTM and CDR2 ANQGSEA. The CDR3 is made up of 12 amino acids. Trimming took off 4 bases at V and 3 bases at J, with 9 bases between the two ends.

This clone has at least ten counts. The CDR3 extends 3 residues past the end of the read, so its final part is completed from the germline J gene. The chain is built from TRBV19 and TRBJ2-5; 9 nucleotides line up with TRBD1. Losses at the gene ends were 5 bases for V and 1 base for J; bases not matched to a gene: 5. CDR1 and CDR2 from the germline V gene are LNHDA and SQIVND (reference sequence). This CDR3 is built from 15 residues. CDR3 protein: CASSHRGRGQETQYF. Incomplete CDR3 DNA: TGTGCCAGTAGTCACAGGGGGCGCGGCCAAGAGACC. The complete variable domain, with remaining parts taken from reference TRBV19 and TRBJ2-5, reads DGGITQSPKYLFRKEGQNVTLSCEQNLNHDAMYWYRQDPGQGLRLIYYSQIVNDFQKGDIAEGYSVSREKKESFPLTVTSAQKNPTAFYLCASSHRGRGQETQYFGPGTRLLVL.

This clone appeared many times. The CDR3 spells CASSKGEAFSGANVLTF. CDR3 DNA (partial): TGTGCCAGTAGCAAGGGGGAGGCCTTCTCTGGGGCCAACGTC. The chain combines TRBV19 with TRBJ2-6; D assignment may be TRBD1 or TRBD2 (6 bases each). The read terminates 3 residues ahead of where the CDR3 ends, so the germline J gene completes it. The V end was cut by 6 bases, the J end by 0 bases, with 15 bases between. Germline assignment: CDR1 LNHDA and CDR2 SQIVND (reference sequence). This CDR3 contains 17 residues.

This clone was counted many times. One end of the junction is discordant with germline, which a read error may explain. The sequenced CDR3 bases are TGTGCTAGCAGCCCTCCGGGACTAGATATTTACACAGATACG. Its translation: CASSPPGLDIYTDT. The whole CDR3 is CASSPPGLDIYTDTQYF. The V and J genes are TRBV7-7 and TRBJ2-3, with 8 bases lining up with TRBD2. The CDR3 goes on 3 residues after the read ends, and that part is filled in from the germline J gene. CDR1 is SSHAT and CDR2 is FNYEAQ in the germline V gene (reference sequence). The CDR3 contains 17 residues.

This clone was recorded many times. The DNA ends 3 residues before the CDR3 does, and the rest of the CDR3 is filled in from the germline J gene. The genes are TRBV9 and TRBJ2-1, with D hard to call. This CDR3 contains 14 residues. Trimming left V 0 bases short and J 1 base short, with 5 bases between. Germline CDR1 SGDLS, CDR2 YYNGEE. The covered CDR3 bases are TGTGCCAGCAGCGTAGTTTCTTCCTACAATGAG. It specifies CASSVVSSYNE. The whole CDR3 sequence reads CASSVVSSYNEQFF.

In its sample, this clone was seen many times. The read halts 3 residues ahead of the CDR3 end, with the missing end drawn from the germline J gene. The V and J genes are TRBV10-3 and TRBJ2-7, with TRBD1 as a possible D gene (5 bases). The CDR3 spans 13 residues. Germline V CDR1 and CDR2: ENHRY, SYGVKD. V lost 10 bases, J lost 2 bases, and 15 bases lay in between. CDR3 DNA (partial): TGTGCCACCTTAGGGGCCCTAACCTACGAG. Translating gives CATLGALTYE. The whole CDR3 protein reads CATLGALTYEQYF.

This clone has a count of ten or more. The read gets to within 3 residues of the CDR3 end, and the germline J gene fills in the rest. This chain connects TRBV6-1 to TRBJ2-5; 8 bases are a match to TRBD1. There are 14 residues in the CDR3. Germline CDR1 MNHNS, CDR2 SASEGT. Germline trimming cut 4 bases from V and 4 bases from J; bases unmatched to any gene: 5. CDR3 DNA (partial): TGTGCCAGCAGTGTCAGGGGGCGCGGAGAGACC. It yields the protein CASSVRGRGET. The full CDR3 protein is CASSVRGRGETQYF.

At least ten counts were recorded for this clone. The read ends 3 residues early relative to the CDR3; the germline J gene fills the gap. This chain connects TRBV5-1 to TRBJ2-1; 10 bases are shared with TRBD2. Germline assignment: CDR1 SGHRS and CDR2 YFSETQ. This CDR3 contains 17 residues. V trimming: 3 bases; J trimming: 2 bases; junction bases outside the gene matches: 8. The CDR3: CASSWGLAGDPYNEQFF. CDR3 DNA (partial): TGCGCCAGCAGCTGGGGGCTAGCGGGAGACCCCTACAATGAG.

This clone was seen ten or more times. The CDR3 end lies 3 residues beyond the end of the read and is filled in from the germline J gene. The chain carries TRBV5-1 and TRBJ2-3; no firm D call. The CDR3 contains 11 residues. V dropped 7 bases and J dropped 8 bases, with 11 bases sitting between them. Per germline, CDR1 SGHRS and CDR2 YFSETQ. CDR3 loop: CASHWAGTQYF. The sequenced CDR3 bases are TGCGCCAGCCATTGGGCAGGTACG.

The sample holds many counts of this clone. The read finishes 3 residues shy of the CDR3 end, and the germline J gene is used to complete it. This chain connects TRBV18 to TRBJ2-5, with TRBD2 matching over 9 bases. CDR1 KGHSH and CDR2 LQKENI come from the germline V gene. J gave up 5 bases and V 6 bases, and 10 bases lay outside the gene matches. The CDR3 is made up of 15 amino acids. CDR3 DNA (partial): TGTGCCAGCTCTGCTAATAGCGGGAGCAGCGAGACC. This sequence encodes CASSANSGSSET. The full CDR3 protein reads CASSANSGSSETQYF.

This clone was seen at least ten times. The read terminates 3 residues ahead of where the CDR3 ends, so the germline J gene completes it. The chain couples TRBV30 to TRBJ2-1; no reliable D call. Trimming took 0 bases from V and 5 from J, leaving 8 bases between them. CDR3 length: 13 amino acids. In germline, CDR1 is GTSNPN, CDR2 SVGIG (reference sequence). CDR3 sequence reads: CAWSVLSDNEQFF. CDR3 bases read: TGTGCCTGGAGTGTATTGTCGGACAATGAG.

Many counts were recorded for this clone. The CDR3 extends 3 residues past the end of the read, so its final part is completed from the germline J gene. The gene calls are TRBV12-3 or TRBV12-4 and TRBJ2-2; D is possibly TRBD2 (5 bases). V dropped 3 bases and J dropped 6 bases, with 14 bases sitting between them. The CDR3 contains 15 residues. CDR3 DNA (partial): TGTGCCAGCAGTTTGGCGAGGGCCTTCGCCGGGGAG. As protein: CASSLARAFAGE. From start to end, the CDR3 is CASSLARAFAGELFF.

This clone was observed at least ten times. The read halts 3 residues ahead of the CDR3 end, with the missing end drawn from the germline J gene. The genes are TRBV19 and TRBJ2-7; D remains ambiguous. The V and J ends lost 3 bases and 1 base respectively, with 7 bases between them. CDR1 is LNHDA and CDR2 is SQIVND in the germline V gene (reference sequence). The CDR3 spans 13 residues. CDR3 in amino acids: CASSMGKSYEQYF. The DNA read from the CDR3 is TGTGCCAGTAGTATGGGCAAATCCTACGAG.

This clone was observed at least ten times. The part of the CDR3 DNA that was read is TGTGCCATCAGTGAGTCTACTAGCGGAACCTTATCG. Translating gives CAISESTSGTLS. The complete CDR3 protein is CAISESTSGTLSQYF. V is TRBV10-3 and J is TRBJ2-3; 8 bases line up with TRBD2. Coverage ceases 3 residues before the CDR3 finishes, and the germline J gene fills in the end. The length of the CDR3 is 15 residues. The germline V gene has CDR1 ENHRY and CDR2 SYGVKD.

The table lists this clone with many counts. Coverage ceases 3 residues before the CDR3 finishes, and the germline J gene fills in the end. The J gene is TRBJ2-7, the V gene TRBV20-1; TRBD2 matches at 8 bases. The V segment lost 2 bases and the J segment 2 bases; nucleotides outside the gene matches: 8. The CDR3 runs 15 residues. Per the germline V gene, CDR1 is DFQATT and CDR2 is SNEGSKA (reference sequence). The CDR3: CSARPLAGWTYEQYF. The part of the CDR3 DNA that was read is TGCAGTGCTAGACCCTTAGCGGGATGGACCTACGAG.

This clone was picked up many times. The CDR3 extends 3 residues past the end of the read, so its final part is completed from the germline J gene. This chain uses TRBV7-8 with TRBJ2-1; 8 bases are a match to TRBD1. The CDR3 has 14 residues. Germline CDR1 is SGHVS and CDR2 is FQNEAQ. V shed 2 bases, J shed 7 bases, and the junction held 4 bases outside the gene matches. CDR3 DNA, as far as it was read: TGTGCCAGCAGCTTATCCCGGACAGGGAATGAG. This codes for CASSLSRTGNE. The full-length CDR3 reads as CASSLSRTGNEQFF.

This clone was detected many times. From the germline J gene comes the end of the CDR3, since the read stops 3 residues before it. The V gene is TRBV20-1, the J gene TRBJ2-1; 9 nucleotides agree with TRBD1. Germline CDR1 is DFQATT and CDR2 is SNEGSKA (reference sequence). J was trimmed by 8 bases and V by 6 bases; bases with no gene match: 8. The CDR3 consists of 13 residues. CDR3 amino acids: CSAPGQGWDEQFF. Incomplete CDR3 DNA: TGCAGTGCACCGGGACAGGGTTGGGATGAG.

This clone was counted many times. The read finishes 3 residues shy of the CDR3 end, and the germline J gene is used to complete it. The chain uses TRBV12-5 and TRBJ2-3; 7 positions match TRBD1. J lost 4 bases, V lost 5 bases, and 9 bases had no gene match. The CDR3 spans 15 residues. Germline V lookup: CDR1 LGHNT, CDR2 FRNRAP. CDR3 DNA, as far as it was read: TGTGCTAGTGGTATAGGGGGCCCTGGAGCAGATACG. Protein: CASGIGGPGADT. The complete CDR3 reads CASGIGGPGADTQYF.

In this sample, this clone turned up many times. The read terminates 3 residues before the CDR3 end, so the remaining end is supplied by the germline J gene. This rearrangement joins TRBV28 to TRBJ1-2, with 7 bases identical to TRBD1. The germline CDR1 and CDR2 sequences are MDHEN and SYDVKM. This CDR3 is built from 14 residues. The V gene end was trimmed by 5 bases and the J gene end by 4 bases; junction bases not matched to a gene: 7. The CDR3 protein is CASSQRTGSYGYTF. The part of the CDR3 DNA that was read is TGTGCCAGCAGTCAGAGGACAGGCAGCTATGGC.

Many counts were recorded for this clone. The observed sequence ends 3 residues before the CDR3 terminus, with the missing tail filled in from the germline J gene. V and J are TRBV11-2 and TRBJ2-2; D is uncertain. The CDR3 is 11 amino acids. V was pared by 6 bases and J by 6 bases, with 5 bases between. Germline assignment: CDR1 SGHAT and CDR2 FQNNGV. Incomplete CDR3 DNA: TGTGCCAGCAGACGGGCCGGGGAG. Translating it yields CASRRAGE. In full, the CDR3 reads CASRRAGELFF.

This clone came up many times. The CDR3 goes on 3 residues after the read ends, and that part is filled in from the germline J gene. This chain connects TRBV28 to TRBJ2-7; 10 nucleotides match TRBD2. The CDR3 covers 15 residues. Germline CDR1 reads MDHEN; CDR2 reads SYDVKM. V lost 4 bases and J lost 2; bases outside the gene matches: 5. The DNA read from the CDR3 is TGTGCCAGCAGTTCCCTAGCGGGGGTGACCTACGAG. Translated, it gives CASSSLAGVTYE. The CDR3 as a whole reads CASSSLAGVTYEQYF.